These 18 T cell receptor beta chains came from one sample sequenced in a study of T cells in Graves' hyperthyroidism and ophthalmopathy. Researchers amplified the TCR beta CDR3 regions from RNA transcripts. TCR CDR3 underwent first-round RT-PCR with the HTBI primer set. TCRdb used MiXCR to reprocess the multiplex PCR reads, holding one entry per CDR3 protein. The table lists some 550,000 distinct CDR3 sequences, roughly 16% of them singletons. Sequenced input: blood. Receptors were obtained from a woman aged 40 to 55 with Graves' ophthalmopathy.

This chain connects TRBV29-1 to TRBJ1-1; TRBD1 aligns across 7 bases. CDR3 length: 12 amino acids. Germline assignment: CDR1 SQVTM and CDR2 ANQGSEA. Trimming at V came to 6 bases and at J to 4 bases, leaving 5 bases not matched to a gene. CDR3 protein: CSVGDSGTEAFF. The DNA of the CDR3 is TGCAGCGTAGGGGACAGTGGCACTGAAGCTTTCTTT.

In this sample, this clonotype turned up many times. J is TRBJ2-1 and V is TRBV7-6; 10 nucleotides align to TRBD1. The CDR3 runs 16 residues. The V gene's germline CDR1 is SGHVS and CDR2 FNYEAQ. V gave up 2 bases and J gave up 7 bases; unmatched junction bases: 8. The CDR3 here is CASSLSGTGVLNEQFF. The DNA for the CDR3 is TGTGCCAGCAGCTTATCCGGGACAGGGGTTCTGAATGAGCAGTTCTTC.

The table lists this clonotype with a few counts. The chain uses TRBV7-9 and TRBJ1-6; no clear D. The germline CDR1 and CDR2 sequences are SEHNR and FQNEAQ (reference sequence). With 5 bases removed from V and 7 bases from J, the gap between germline ends came to 9 bases. The CDR3 is 13 amino acids. CDR3 DNA sequence: TGTGCCAGCAGCGCAGCCCAGAATTCACCCCTCCACTTT. This encodes CASSAAQNSPLHF.

This clonotype was seen repeatedly, ten times or more. The chain uses TRBV6-1 and TRBJ2-1, with 15 nucleotides matching TRBD2. This CDR3 has 17 residues. CDR1 MNHNS and CDR2 SASEGT come from the germline V gene. After removal of 5 bases from V and 9 bases from J, the junction contained 11 bases not matched to a gene. The CDR3 DNA follows: TGTGCCAGCAGTAAGGGGAGGACTAGCGGGAGGGCAGGTGAGCAGTTCTTC. The encoded protein is CASSKGRTSGRAGEQFF.

This clonotype was seen many times. The V gene is TRBV20-1, the J gene TRBJ2-1; D ambiguous. CDR1 and CDR2 from the germline V gene are DFQATT and SNEGSKA (reference sequence). Trimming removed 2 bases at V and 4 bases at J, with 9 bases between. The CDR3 is 13 amino acids. CDR3 coding DNA: TGCAGTGCTAGACCAACAGTATACAATGAGCAGTTCTTC. Protein product: CSARPTVYNEQFF.

V and J are TRBV5-1 and TRBJ2-1; D perhaps matches TRBD1 (6 bases). This CDR3 has 13 amino acids. V was pared by 1 base and J by 8 bases, with 10 bases between. Germline lookup yields CDR1 SGHRS and CDR2 YFSETQ. The CDR3 region is CASSLMGAYEQFF. The CDR3 region has the DNA TGCGCCAGCAGCTTGATGGGGGCCTATGAGCAGTTCTTC.

This clonotype has just a few counts. The chain is built from TRBV7-9 and TRBJ1-1; 7 bases are shared with TRBD1. Germline V lookup: CDR1 SEHNR, CDR2 FQNEAQ (reference sequence). This CDR3 has 15 amino acids. V lost 3 bases, J lost 4 bases, and 8 bases stayed unmatched. In DNA form, the CDR3 reads TGTGCCAGCAGCTTCCCTCAGGGGGGAAGCACTGAAGCTTTCTTT. It codes for CASSFPQGGSTEAFF.

This clonotype appeared a few times. One junction end disagrees with the germline gene, perhaps due to a read error. V and J are TRBV19 and TRBJ1-1; no firm D call. CDR1 is LNHDA, CDR2 SQIVND, per germline (reference sequence). The CDR3 loop spans 11 amino acids. The CDR3: CASSSRTGAFF. The CDR3 DNA reads TGTGCCAGTAGTTCCAGGACTGGAGCTTTCTTT. The full variable domain, with the rest looked up from reference TRBV19 and TRBJ1-1, is DGGITQSPKYLFRKEGQNVTLSCEQNLNHDAMYWYRQDPGQGLRLIYYSQIVNDFQKGDIAEGYSVSREKKESFPLTVTSAQKNPTAFYLCASSSRTGAFFGQGTRLTVV.

This clonotype was counted only a few times. The chain is built from TRBV19 and TRBJ1-5; TRBD1 might be the D (5 bases). V was pared by 5 bases and J by 4 bases, with 18 bases between. The CDR3 has 16 amino acids. Germline loops: CDR1 LNHDA, CDR2 SQIVND (reference sequence). The CDR3 DNA sequence: TGTGCCAGTAGTGCCTGGGACGGAGGAAAAAATCAGCCCCAGCATTTT. This codes for CASSAWDGGKNQPQHF.

This clonotype was observed a few times. The chain has TRBV30 and TRBJ2-5; D not resolved. The ends were cut back, 0 bases at V and 9 bases at J, with 11 bases in the middle. In germline, CDR1 is GTSNPN, CDR2 SVGIG (reference sequence). The CDR3 length is 12 residues. CDR3 residues: CAWSVLRSAQYF. For the CDR3, the DNA is TGTGCCTGGAGTGTACTCCGGAGTGCCCAGTACTTC.

The rearrangement joins TRBV7-3 to TRBJ2-5, with TRBD2 matching over 12 bases. Per germline, CDR1 SGHTA and CDR2 FQGTGA. V gave up 5 bases and J gave up 4 bases; unmatched junction bases: 5. The CDR3 consists of 15 residues. The CDR3 DNA reads TGTGCCAGCAGCCCCCGACTAGCGGGAGCAGAGACCCAGTACTTC. Residues: CASSPRLAGAETQYF.

This clonotype was picked up many times. The chain has TRBV24-1 and TRBJ1-3, with D perhaps matching TRBD1 (6 bases). The CDR3 totals 14 residues. CDR1 is KGHDR, CDR2 SFDVKD, per germline. Trimming left V 6 bases short and J 8 bases short, with 16 bases between. The CDR3 region is CATSLPPRTDTIYF. CDR3 nucleotide sequence: TGTGCCACCAGTTTACCCCCTCGGACAGACACCATATATTTT.

The J gene is TRBJ2-5, the V gene TRBV6-2 or TRBV6-3, with a possible D match to TRBD1 (6 bases). V shed 11 bases and J shed 4 bases, with 17 bases lying between them. The length of the CDR3 is 13 residues. Germline CDR1 reads MNHEY; CDR2 reads SVGEGT. DNA of the CDR3: TGTGCCGGAGCAGGGGAATCAGGAGAGACCCAGTACTTC. This encodes CAGAGESGETQYF.

This clonotype was counted ten times or more. The chain recombines TRBV7-8 with TRBJ2-1, with D tentatively TRBD1 or TRBD2 (5 bases each). V was cut by 4 bases and J by 1 base, with 11 bases left in between. CDR1 and CDR2 (germline): SGHVS, FQNEAQ. This CDR3 has 15 residues. The CDR3 sequence: CASSSDRGSYNEQFF. The CDR3 bases are TGTGCCAGCAGCTCCGACAGAGGGTCCTACAATGAGCAGTTCTTC.

This clonotype has more than one count but fewer than ten. The genes are TRBV18 and TRBJ2-7; maybe TRBD1 (6 bases). Trimming removed 3 bases at V and 4 bases at J, with 13 bases between. Germline CDR1 and CDR2: KGHSH and LQKENI. The CDR3 is made up of 14 amino acids. This CDR3 is CASSPDRQTYEQYF. Here the CDR3 DNA reads TGTGCCAGCTCACCCGACAGGCAGACTTACGAGCAGTACTTC.

This clonotype came up once. One end of the junction does not line up with germline, which may come from a read error. The V call is TRBV28, the J call TRBJ1-6; D unclear. Germline V gene lookup returns CDR1 MDHEN and CDR2 SYDVKM. CDR3 size: 14 residues. CDR3 in amino acids: CASSLAGPLSPLRF. CDR3 DNA sequence: TGTGCCAGCAGTTTAGCCGGGCCCCTTTCACCCCTCCGCTTT.

This clonotype was found many times. V and J are TRBV28 and TRBJ2-5; possible D gene TRBD1, 6 bases. V was shortened by 3 bases and J by 2 bases, with 7 bases between the two germline ends. The CDR3 length is 13 residues. CDR1 MDHEN and CDR2 SYDVKM come from the germline V gene. The CDR3 loop is CASSFTGQETQYF. CDR3 DNA: TGTGCCAGCAGTTTCACAGGGCAAGAGACCCAGTACTTC. The variable domain in full, completed from reference TRBV28 and TRBJ2-5, reads DVKVTQSSRYLVKRTGEKVFLECVQDMDHENMFWYRQDPGLGLRLIYFSYDVKMKEKGDIPEGYSVSREKKERFSLILESASTNQTSMYLCASSFTGQETQYFGPGTRLLVL.

In this sample, this clonotype turned up many times. This sequence joins TRBV20-1 and TRBJ2-7, with D possibly matching TRBD1 (6 bases). Trimming removed 3 bases at V and 5 bases at J, with 14 bases between. The CDR3 is made up of 13 amino acids. In germline, CDR1 is DFQATT, CDR2 SNEGSKA (reference sequence). CDR3 bases: TGCAGTGCTAGGACTACAGGGCGCCACGAGCAGTACTTC. It translates to CSARTTGRHEQYF.